This paragraph reports one TCR beta chain. Its antigen is undetermined. This sample was included in a study of CXCR3-negative and CXCR3-positive naive CD8 T cells. Overall study results and limits: The authors found comparable surface CD5 between naive subsets and inferred TCR strength from TRB CDR3 properties. Researchers reported similar TRBV-TRBJ usage in naive CXCR3-negative and CXCR3-positive cells, though memory differed. Diversity was high in both naive subsets and much lower in memory cells.

UMI-labeled 5' RACE yielded the TRB cDNA libraries. TCRdb reprocessed the 5' RACE reads, with one entry per CDR3 protein and no DNA. This table holds 35,000 to 45,000 distinct CDR3 sequences. CDR3 size: 13 residues. Germline-derived CDR1 and CDR2 are MNHEY and SVGAGI. The sample was naive CXCR3- CD8+ T cells from blood. Subset noted: CD45RO-CCR7+CD27+CD95- naive CD8+ T cells lacking CXCR3 (TNR3-). V and J are TRBV6-5 and TRBJ1-2; absent DNA, TCRdb's TRBD1 call cannot be checked. The origin of this receptor is a human donor in good health. Some clones in this sample may be carry-over from other donors' samples. The chain's CDR3 is CASRLGQGAGYTF.